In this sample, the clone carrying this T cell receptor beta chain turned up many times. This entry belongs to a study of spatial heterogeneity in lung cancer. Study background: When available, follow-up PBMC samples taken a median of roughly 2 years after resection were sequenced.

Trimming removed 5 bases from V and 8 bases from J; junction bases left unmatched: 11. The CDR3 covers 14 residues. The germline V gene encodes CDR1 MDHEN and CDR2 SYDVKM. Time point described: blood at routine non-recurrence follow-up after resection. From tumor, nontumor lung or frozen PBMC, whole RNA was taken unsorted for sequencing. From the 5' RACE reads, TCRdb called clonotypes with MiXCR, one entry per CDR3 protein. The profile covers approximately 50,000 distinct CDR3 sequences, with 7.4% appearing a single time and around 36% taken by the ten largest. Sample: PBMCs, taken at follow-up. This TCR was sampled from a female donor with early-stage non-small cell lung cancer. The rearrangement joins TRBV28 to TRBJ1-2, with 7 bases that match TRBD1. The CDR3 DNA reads TGTGCCAGCAGTGTAGACAGGGAGGATAGGGGCTACACCTTC. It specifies CASSVDREDRGYTF.